This T cell receptor beta chain was found in a study of CD8 T cells in Susac syndrome. Trimming took off 4 bases at V and 5 bases at J, with 17 bases between the two ends. CDR3 length equals 15 residues. The germline V gene encodes CDR1 LGHDT and CDR2 YNNKEL (reference sequence). RNA, at about 0.45 to 1 ug, was reverse transcribed with random hexamers. TCRdb re-derived calls from the immunoSEQ multiplex PCR reads in MiXCR, one entry per CDR3 protein. The sample has tens of thousands of distinct CDR3 sequences, approximately 93% seen once. Sequencing of TCR beta was carried out in blood CD8+ and CD4+ T cells. Controls matched for age and sex were healthy donors.

The V and J genes are TRBV3-1 and TRBJ2-5; D is perhaps TRBD2 (7 bases). The sequence was obtained from a human donor in good health. Sequenced material: CD8+ T cells from PBMCs. Here the CDR3 DNA reads TGTGCCAGCAGCCGTTCGGGGGGCGGCTTGGAGACCCAGTACTTC. It encodes CASSRSGGGLETQYF.